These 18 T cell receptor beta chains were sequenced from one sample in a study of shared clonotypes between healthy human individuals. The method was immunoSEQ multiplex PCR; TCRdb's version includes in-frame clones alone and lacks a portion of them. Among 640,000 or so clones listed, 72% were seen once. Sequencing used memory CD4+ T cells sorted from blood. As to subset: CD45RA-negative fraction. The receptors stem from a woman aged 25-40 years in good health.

CDR3 sequence reads: CASKRGGSYEQYF. CDR3 nucleotide sequence: TGTGCCAGCAAGCGGGGCGGCTCCTACGAGCAGTACTTC. The J gene is TRBJ2-7, the V gene TRBV7-2; 7 bases fit TRBD2. Germline CDR1 SGHTA, CDR2 FQGNSA. Trimming cost V 7 bases and J 0 bases; bases outside gene matches: 3. CDR3 size: 13 residues.

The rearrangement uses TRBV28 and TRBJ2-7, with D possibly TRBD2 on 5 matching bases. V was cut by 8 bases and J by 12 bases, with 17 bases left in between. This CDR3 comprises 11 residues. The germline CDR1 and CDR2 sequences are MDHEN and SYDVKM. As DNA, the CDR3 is TGTGCCAGCGGCCCGTGGACTGCTCTGTACTTC. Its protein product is CASGPWTALYF. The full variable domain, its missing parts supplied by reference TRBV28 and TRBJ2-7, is DVKVTQSSRYLVKRTGEKVFLECVQDMDHENMFWYRQDPGLGLRLIYFSYDVKMKEKGDIPEGYSVSREKKERFSLILESASTNQTSMYLCASGPWTALYFGPGTRLTVT.

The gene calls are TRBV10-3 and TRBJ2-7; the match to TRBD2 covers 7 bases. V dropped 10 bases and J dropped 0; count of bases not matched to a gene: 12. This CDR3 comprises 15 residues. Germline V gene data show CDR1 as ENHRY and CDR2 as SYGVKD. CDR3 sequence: CATVSVRENSYEQYF. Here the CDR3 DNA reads TGTGCCACCGTCTCGGTGCGGGAGAACTCCTACGAGCAGTACTTC.

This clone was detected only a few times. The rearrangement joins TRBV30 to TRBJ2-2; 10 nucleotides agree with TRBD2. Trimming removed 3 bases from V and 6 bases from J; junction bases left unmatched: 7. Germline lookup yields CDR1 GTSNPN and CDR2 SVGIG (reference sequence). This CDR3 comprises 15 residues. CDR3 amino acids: CAWREVAGGSGELFF. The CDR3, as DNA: TGTGCCTGGAGAGAGGTAGCGGGAGGATCCGGGGAGCTGTTTTTT.

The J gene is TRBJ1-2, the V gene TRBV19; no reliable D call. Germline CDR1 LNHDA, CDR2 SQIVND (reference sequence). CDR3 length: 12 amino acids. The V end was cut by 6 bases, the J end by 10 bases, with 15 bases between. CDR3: CASRSQSYPYTF. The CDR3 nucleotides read TGTGCCAGTAGAAGCCAATCTTACCCCTACACCTTC. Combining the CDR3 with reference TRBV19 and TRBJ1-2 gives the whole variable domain DGGITQSPKYLFRKEGQNVTLSCEQNLNHDAMYWYRQDPGQGLRLIYYSQIVNDFQKGDIAEGYSVSREKKESFPLTVTSAQKNPTAFYLCASRSQSYPYTFGSGTRLTVV.

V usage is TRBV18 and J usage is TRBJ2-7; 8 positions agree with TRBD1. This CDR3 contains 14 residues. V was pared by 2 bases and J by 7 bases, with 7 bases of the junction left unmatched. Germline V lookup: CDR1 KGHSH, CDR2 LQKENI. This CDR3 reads CASSPAQGAREQYF. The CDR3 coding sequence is TGTGCCAGCTCACCAGCGCAGGGGGCGAGGGAGCAGTACTTC.

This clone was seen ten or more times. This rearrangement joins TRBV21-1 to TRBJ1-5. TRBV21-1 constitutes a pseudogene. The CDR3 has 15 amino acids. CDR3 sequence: CASSPRGKVNQPQHF. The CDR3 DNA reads TGTGCCAGCAGCCCCCGGGGAAAAGTCAATCAGCCCCAGCATTTT.

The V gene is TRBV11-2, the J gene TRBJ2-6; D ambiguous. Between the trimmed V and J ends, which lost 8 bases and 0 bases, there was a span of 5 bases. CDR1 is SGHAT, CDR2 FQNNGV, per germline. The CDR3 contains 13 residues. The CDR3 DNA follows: TGTGCCAGCGCTGTCTCTGGGGCCAACGTCCTGACTTTC. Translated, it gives CASAVSGANVLTF.

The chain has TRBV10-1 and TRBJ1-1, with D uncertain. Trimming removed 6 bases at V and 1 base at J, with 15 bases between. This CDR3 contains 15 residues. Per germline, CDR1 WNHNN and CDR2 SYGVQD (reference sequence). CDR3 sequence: CASSPSRLGNTEAFF. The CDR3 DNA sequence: TGCGCCAGCAGCCCCTCCAGATTGGGGAACACTGAAGCTTTCTTT.

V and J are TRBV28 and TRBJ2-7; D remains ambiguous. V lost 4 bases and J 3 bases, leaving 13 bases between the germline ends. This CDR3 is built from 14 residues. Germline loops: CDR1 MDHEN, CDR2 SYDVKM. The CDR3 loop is CASSSGADYYEQYF. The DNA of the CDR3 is TGTGCCAGCAGTTCCGGCGCCGATTACTACGAGCAGTACTTC.

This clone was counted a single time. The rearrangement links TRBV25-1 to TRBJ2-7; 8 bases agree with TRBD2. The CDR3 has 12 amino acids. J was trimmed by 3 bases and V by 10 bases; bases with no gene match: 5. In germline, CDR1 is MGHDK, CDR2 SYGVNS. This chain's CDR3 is CATKRESYEQYF. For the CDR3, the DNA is TGTGCCACCAAGCGGGAGAGCTACGAGCAGTACTTC.

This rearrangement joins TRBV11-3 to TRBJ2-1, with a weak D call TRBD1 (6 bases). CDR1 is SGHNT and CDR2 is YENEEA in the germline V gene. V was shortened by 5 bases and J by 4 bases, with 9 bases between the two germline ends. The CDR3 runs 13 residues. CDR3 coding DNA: TGTGCCAGCAGCCAGGGGAAGTACAATGAGCAGTTCTTC. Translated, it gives CASSQGKYNEQFF.

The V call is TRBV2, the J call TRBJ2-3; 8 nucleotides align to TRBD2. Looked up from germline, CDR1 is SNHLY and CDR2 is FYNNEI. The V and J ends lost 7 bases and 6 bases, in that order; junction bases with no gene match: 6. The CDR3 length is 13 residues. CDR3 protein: CASTGGPGDTQYF. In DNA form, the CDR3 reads TGTGCCAGCACGGGAGGGCCAGGGGATACGCAGTATTTT.

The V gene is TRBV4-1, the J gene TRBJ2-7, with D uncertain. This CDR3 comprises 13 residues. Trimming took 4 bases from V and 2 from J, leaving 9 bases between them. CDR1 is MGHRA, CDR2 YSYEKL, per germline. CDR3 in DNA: TGCGCCAGCAGCCCCCCCCAGCCCTACGAGCAGTACTTC. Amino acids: CASSPPQPYEQYF.

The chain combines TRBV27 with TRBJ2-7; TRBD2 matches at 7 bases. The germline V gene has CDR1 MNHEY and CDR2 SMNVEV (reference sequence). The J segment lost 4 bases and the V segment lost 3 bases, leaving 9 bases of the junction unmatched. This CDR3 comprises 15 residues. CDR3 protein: CASSFKGLVWYEQYF. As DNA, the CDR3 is TGTGCCAGCAGTTTTAAAGGACTAGTATGGTACGAGCAGTACTTC.

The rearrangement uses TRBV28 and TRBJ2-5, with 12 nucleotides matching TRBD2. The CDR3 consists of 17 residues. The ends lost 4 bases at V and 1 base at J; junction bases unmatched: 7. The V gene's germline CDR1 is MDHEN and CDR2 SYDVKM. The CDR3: CASSSGKTSGSQETQYF. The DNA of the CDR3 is TGTGCCAGCAGTTCCGGAAAGACTAGCGGGAGCCAAGAGACCCAGTACTTC.

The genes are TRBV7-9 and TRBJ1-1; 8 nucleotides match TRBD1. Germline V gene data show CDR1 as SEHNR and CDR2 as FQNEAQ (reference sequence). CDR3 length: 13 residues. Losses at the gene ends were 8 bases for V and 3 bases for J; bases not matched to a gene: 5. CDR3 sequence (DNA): TGTGCCAGCCGCATACAGGGGGACACTGAAGCTTTCTTT. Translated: CASRIQGDTEAFF.

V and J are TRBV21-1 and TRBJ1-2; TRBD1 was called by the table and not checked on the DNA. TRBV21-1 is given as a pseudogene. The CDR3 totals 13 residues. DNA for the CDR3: TGTGCCCCAAGGTCAGGGGGATTGAGAGGCTACACCTTC. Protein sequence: CAPRSGGLRGYTF.